These 20 T cell receptor beta chains share one sample of origin, sequenced in a study of T cells expressing NK-cell markers. With the 5' RACE reads reprocessed, TCRdb shows one record per CDR3 protein and no DNA. The table for this sample gives more than 90,000 distinct CDR3 sequences. Sequencing was done on a sample of blood T cells: a sorted CD56 or NKG2C T cell subset, CD4+ or CD8+ T cells, or bulk PBMC T cells (not recorded which). These receptors were collected from a woman between 18 and 70 years old in good health.

The V gene is TRBV9, the J gene TRBJ2-2; TCRdb's D gene call, TRBD2, goes unchecked for lack of DNA. CDR1 and CDR2 (germline): SGDLS, YYNGEE. This CDR3 is built from 13 residues. CDR3 residues: CASSVYGGGELFF.

The genes are TRBV27 and TRBJ2-5; TCRdb proposes TRBD2, but this gene call is untestable without DNA. Germline values: CDR1 MNHEY, CDR2 SMNVEV (reference sequence). The CDR3 is made up of 13 amino acids. CDR3 in amino acids: CASSLRAEETQYF.

The rearrangement links TRBV20-1 to TRBJ2-7. Germline lookup yields CDR1 DFQATT and CDR2 SNEGSKA (reference sequence). This CDR3 spans 13 amino acids. The CDR3 reads CSARAATHYEQYF.

V usage is TRBV28 and J usage is TRBJ2-4; the D call of TRBD2 rests on TCRdb alone, since no DNA is present to check it. The CDR3 is 16 residues long. CDR1 is MDHEN and CDR2 is SYDVKM in the germline V gene. The CDR3: CASSPTSGLAKNIQYF.

The rearrangement joins TRBV6-1 to TRBJ1-1. The CDR3 spans 13 residues. Looked up from germline, CDR1 is MNHNS and CDR2 is SASEGT. The CDR3 region is CATQRAGNTEAFF.

The gene calls are TRBV9 and TRBJ2-1; the TCRdb D gene call, TRBD2, has no DNA to confirm it. From germline, CDR1 is SGDLS and CDR2 YYNGEE. This CDR3 spans 15 amino acids. The CDR3 sequence is CASSHGTSDYNEQFF.

This chain links TRBV7-6 with TRBJ2-2. CDR1 and CDR2 from the germline V gene are SGHVS and FNYEAQ. CDR3 length: 12 amino acids. The CDR3 sequence: CASSLVTGELFF.

The V call is TRBV7-9, the J call TRBJ1-1. CDR1 is SEHNR, CDR2 FQNEAQ, per germline (reference sequence). The CDR3 covers 13 residues. CDR3 sequence: CASSSTVVAEAFF.

The V and J genes are TRBV5-6 and TRBJ1-6. The CDR3 loop spans 15 amino acids. CDR1 is SGHDT, CDR2 YYEEEE, per germline. CDR3 amino acids: CASSLAPGLNSPLHF.

The chain joins TRBV6-2 or TRBV6-3 to TRBJ2-1; TCRdb outputs TRBD2, but without DNA this stays unchecked. The V gene's germline CDR1 is MNHEY and CDR2 SVGEGT. The CDR3 is 17 amino acids. The CDR3 region is CASSFAASGGAYNEQFF.

This chain links TRBV20-1 with TRBJ2-3; TCRdb outputs TRBD2, but without DNA this stays unchecked. The CDR3 consists of 12 residues. Germline CDR1 reads DFQATT; CDR2 reads SNEGSKA (reference sequence). The CDR3 is CSAGKAEHTQYF.

V is TRBV7-9 and J is TRBJ2-5. Per the germline V gene, CDR1 is SEHNR and CDR2 is FQNEAQ (reference sequence). There are 12 residues in the CDR3. The CDR3 loop is CASRSAEETQYF.

V is TRBV2 and J is TRBJ1-3; with no DNA, the TCRdb D assignment of TRBD1 cannot be verified. Germline loops: CDR1 SNHLY, CDR2 FYNNEI. This CDR3 contains 16 residues. CDR3: CASSDNVQGVGNTIYF. Full variable domain (rest looked up from reference TRBV2 and TRBJ1-3): EPEVTQTPSHQVTQMGQEVILRCVPISNHLYFYWYRQILGQKVEFLVSFYNNEISEKSEIFDDQFSVERPDGSNFTLKIRSTKLEDSAMYFCASSDNVQGVGNTIYFGEGSWLTVV.

CDR3 protein: CASSLTGPAFGELFF. J is TRBJ2-2 and V is TRBV5-1; lacking DNA, the TRBD2 call made by TCRdb goes unchecked. The CDR3 totals 15 residues. Germline V gene sequence: CDR1 SGHRS, CDR2 YFSETQ. The full variable domain, its missing parts supplied by reference TRBV5-1 and TRBJ2-2, is KAGVTQTPRYLIKTRGQQVTLSCSPISGHRSVSWYQQTPGQGLQFLFEYFSETQRNKGNFPGRFSGRQFSNSRSEMNVSTLELGDSALYLCASSLTGPAFGELFFGEGSRLTVL.

The chain employs TRBV9 and TRBJ1-2; TCRdb names TRBD1, which stays unverified in the absence of DNA. There are 13 residues in the CDR3. In germline, CDR1 is SGDLS, CDR2 YYNGEE. CDR3 loop: CASSVGGVYGYTF.

The V gene is TRBV4-2, the J gene TRBJ2-7. The CDR3 has 15 amino acids. The V gene's germline CDR1 is LGHNA and CDR2 YNFKEQ. Here the CDR3 reads CASSQELAGVLEQYF.

The CDR3 spells CASSDRGVGSYNSPLHF. The chain uses TRBV25-1 and TRBJ1-6; TCRdb designates TRBD1, a call that cannot be tested without DNA. CDR1 MGHDK and CDR2 SYGVNS come from the germline V gene. The CDR3 extends over 17 amino acids.

The chain recombines TRBV6-6 with TRBJ2-1; TCRdb's D call of TRBD2 is untestable without DNA. CDR3 length: 12 amino acids. The germline V gene has CDR1 MNHNY and CDR2 SVGAGI (reference sequence). The CDR3 region is CASGGLYNEQFF.

V usage is TRBV9 and J usage is TRBJ2-7. The germline V gene has CDR1 SGDLS and CDR2 YYNGEE. The CDR3 has 14 residues. CDR3 region: CASSASGVPYEQYF.

The chain carries TRBV24-1 and TRBJ1-5; TCRdb selects TRBD1, and the lack of DNA leaves this call unchecked. CDR3 size: 14 residues. Germline lookup yields CDR1 KGHDR and CDR2 SFDVKD. CDR3 amino acids: CATSDWGAGQPQHF.